Each of the 16 T cell receptor beta chains below was sequenced from the same sample in a study of neurological immune-mediated disorders. TCRdb re-derived calls from the 5' RACE reads in MiXCR, one entry per CDR3 protein. The table records tens of thousands of distinct CDR3 sequences, 2% to 3% of them present only once. Sequences were obtained from PBMCs. Source of these receptors: a woman aged 25 to 39 with multiple sclerosis.

This clonotype came up many times. The chain has TRBV12-3 or TRBV12-4 and TRBJ2-1; 11 positions agree with TRBD2. Unmatched junction bases numbered 6, after V lost 3 bases and J lost 8 bases. This CDR3 spans 15 amino acids. The CDR3 DNA follows: TGTGCCAGCAGTTTTTTGGGACTAGCGGTCGATGAGCAGTTCTTC. It is translated as CASSFLGLAVDEQFF.

This clonotype was seen many times. V gene TRBV6-5 combines with J gene TRBJ1-5, with D maybe TRBD1 (6 bases). Germline values: CDR1 MNHEY, CDR2 SVGAGI. The CDR3 covers 14 residues. The V end was cut by 2 bases, the J end by 3 bases, with 8 bases between. The CDR3 loop is CASSYGGSNQPQHF. The CDR3 coding sequence is TGTGCCAGCAGTTACGGGGGCTCCAATCAGCCCCAGCATTTT.

This clonotype has at least ten counts. The chain employs TRBV27 and TRBJ2-7; no clear D gene. Per germline, CDR1 MNHEY and CDR2 SMNVEV (reference sequence). The V gene lost 6 bases and the J gene lost 7 bases, with 13 bases spanning the gap. CDR3 length: 12 residues. For the CDR3, the DNA is TGTGCCAGCAGGGGTTTGGTGGGGGAGCAGTACTTC. Translated, it gives CASRGLVGEQYF.

This clonotype was recorded at least ten times. J is TRBJ2-5 and V is TRBV5-1; TRBD2 matches 11 bases. V shed 0 bases and J 5 bases; nucleotides not matched to a gene: 12. CDR3 length: 18 residues. Germline assignment: CDR1 SGHRS and CDR2 YFSETQ. The CDR3 DNA follows: TGCGCCAGCAGCTTGGATAGACTAGCGGGATTGAGGTCGGAGACCCAGTACTTC. Translating it yields CASSLDRLAGLRSETQYF. The complete variable domain, with remaining parts taken from reference TRBV5-1 and TRBJ2-5, reads KAGVTQTPRYLIKTRGQQVTLSCSPISGHRSVSWYQQTPGQGLQFLFEYFSETQRNKGNFPGRFSGRQFSNSRSEMNVSTLELGDSALYLCASSLDRLAGLRSETQYFGPGTRLLVL.

This clonotype has at least ten counts. The rearrangement links TRBV7-2 to TRBJ2-7, with D uncertain. Germline V gives CDR1 SGHTA, CDR2 FQGNSA. The CDR3 is 12 amino acids. Between the trimmed V and J ends, which lost 3 bases and 6 bases, there was a span of 9 bases. Here the CDR3 DNA reads TGTGCCAGCAGCTTGGATTTGGTCGAGCAGTACTTC. This codes for CASSLDLVEQYF.

This clonotype was detected a few times. With a much larger clone just one base away, this may be a read error. V usage is TRBV9 and J usage is TRBJ1-6; D is ambiguous. This CDR3 contains 13 residues. The V gene's germline CDR1 is SGDLS and CDR2 YYNGEE. The CDR3 sequence: CASSVAGDSPPHF. The CDR3 coding sequence is TGTGCCAGCAGCGTAGCTGGAGATTCACCCCCCCACTTT.

This clonotype was picked up many times. The chain joins TRBV4-3 to TRBJ1-1, with D possibly TRBD1 on 6 matching bases. With 1 base removed from V and 0 bases from J, the gap between germline ends came to 24 bases. Germline CDR1 is LGHNA and CDR2 is YSLEER. This CDR3 has 20 amino acids. Written as DNA, the CDR3 is TGCGCCAGCAGCCAAGGAGGGGGTCATGACCTCCCCGGGATGAACACTGAAGCTTTCTTT. It translates to CASSQGGGHDLPGMNTEAFF.

This clonotype was detected many times. This chain connects TRBV7-2 to TRBJ2-4; D is perhaps TRBD1 or TRBD2 (5 bases each). The CDR3 has 15 residues. Germline CDR1 and CDR2: SGHTA and FQGNSA. The V gene lost 3 bases and the J gene lost 5 bases, with 14 bases spanning the gap. The chain's CDR3 is CASSLAAGAQNIQYF. The CDR3 DNA follows: TGTGCCAGCAGCTTGGCTGCCGGGGCCCAAAACATTCAGTACTTC.

This clonotype was counted ten times or more. The chain recombines TRBV5-6 with TRBJ2-3; D is unclear. The CDR3 consists of 14 residues. Trimming removed 0 bases from V and 4 bases from J, with 9 bases in between. The germline gives CDR1 SGHDT, CDR2 YYEEEE. The CDR3 nucleotides read TGTGCCAGCAGCTTGGTAGCAGATGCAGATACGCAGTATTTT. This codes for CASSLVADADTQYF.

This clonotype came up many times. J is TRBJ2-1 and V is TRBV12-3 or TRBV12-4; unclear D gene. This CDR3 is built from 12 residues. V gave up 5 bases and J gave up 5 bases, with 7 bases separating them. DNA of the CDR3: TGTGCCAGCAGTACCGAAAACAATGAGCAGTTCTTC. This codes for CASSTENNEQFF.

This clonotype came up a few times. J is TRBJ1-1 and V is TRBV4-1; no clear D gene. Germline CDR1 reads MGHRA; CDR2 reads YSYEKL. V lost 7 bases and J 5 bases, leaving 20 bases between the germline ends. This CDR3 has 15 amino acids. The CDR3 DNA reads TGCGCCAGCACCTATTCGGACTCACCTGGGACTGAAGCTTTCTTT. Protein sequence: CASTYSDSPGTEAFF.

This clonotype was counted at least ten times. The CDR3: CASSYRTSTGEQFF. The CDR3 DNA reads as TGTGCCAGCAGTTACCGGACTAGCACGGGTGAGCAGTTCTTC. The chain is built from TRBV12-3 or TRBV12-4 and TRBJ2-1, with 8 bases aligning to TRBD2. Trimming cost V 4 bases and J 9 bases; bases outside gene matches: 8. This CDR3 has 14 amino acids.

This clonotype was seen ten or more times. A junction end diverges from the germline sequence, so it may reflect a read error. CDR3 nucleotides: TGTGTCAGCAGCCACGGGGGTAGCGGTACGAATGAAAAACTGTTTTTT. Translated: CVSSHGGSGTNEKLFF. The V gene is TRBV7-6, the J gene TRBJ1-4; tentative D call: TRBD1 (5 bases). The CDR3 sequence is 16 residues long. CDR1 and CDR2 (germline): SGHVS, FNYEAQ.

The chain links TRBV19 to TRBJ1-2; 9 nucleotides align to TRBD1. The CDR3 sequence is 14 residues long. Germline V gene sequence: CDR1 LNHDA, CDR2 SQIVND (reference sequence). J was trimmed by 3 bases and V by 5 bases; bases with no gene match: 4. The CDR3 DNA reads TGTGCCAGTAGTCGGACAGGGGTTTACTATGGCTACACCTTC. Its translation is CASSRTGVYYGYTF.

This clonotype occurred many times. The chain has TRBV20-1 and TRBJ2-5; D may be TRBD2 (6 bases). This CDR3 has 13 residues. V was clipped by 6 bases and J by 5 bases, with 16 bases between them. From germline, CDR1 is DFQATT and CDR2 SNEGSKA (reference sequence). The CDR3 spells CSASGSPSETQYF. The CDR3 nucleotides are TGCAGTGCGTCCGGGAGTCCATCTGAGACCCAGTACTTC.

In its sample, this clonotype was seen many times. The genes are TRBV20-1 and TRBJ1-2; D is ambiguous. Deletions cut 0 bases from V and 8 bases from J, with 10 bases between. The CDR3 is 12 residues long. CDR1 is DFQATT and CDR2 is SNEGSKA in the germline V gene (reference sequence). The DNA for the CDR3 is TGCAGTGCTAGAGAAAACGAGAGAGGCTACACCTTC. Its translation is CSARENERGYTF.